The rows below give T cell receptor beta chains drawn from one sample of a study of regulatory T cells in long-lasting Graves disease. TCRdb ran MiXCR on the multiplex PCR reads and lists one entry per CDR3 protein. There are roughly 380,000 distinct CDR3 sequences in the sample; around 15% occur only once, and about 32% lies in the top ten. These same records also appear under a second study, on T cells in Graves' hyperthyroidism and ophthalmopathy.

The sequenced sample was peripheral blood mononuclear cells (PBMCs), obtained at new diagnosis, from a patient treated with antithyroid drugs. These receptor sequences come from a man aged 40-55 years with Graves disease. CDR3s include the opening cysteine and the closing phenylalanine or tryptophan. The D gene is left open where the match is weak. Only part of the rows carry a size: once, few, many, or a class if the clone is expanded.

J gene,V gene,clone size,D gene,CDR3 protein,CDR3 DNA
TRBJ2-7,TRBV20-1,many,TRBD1,CSAPGTGVGYEQYF,TGCAGTGCCCCCGGGACAGGGGTAGGCTACGAGCAGTACTTC
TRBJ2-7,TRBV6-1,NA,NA,CASRLGHLYEQYF,TGTGCCAGCCGCCTGGGACATCTCTACGAGCAGTACTTC
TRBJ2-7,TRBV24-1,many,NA,CATSDSLRGEVGYEQYF,TGTGCCACCAGTGATTCCCTAAGGGGTGAGGTTGGCTACGAGCAGTACTTC
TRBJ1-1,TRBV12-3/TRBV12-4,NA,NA,CASSRLVWGLNTEAFF,TGTGCCAGCAGCAGACTGGTTTGGGGCCTGAACACTGAAGCTTTCTTT
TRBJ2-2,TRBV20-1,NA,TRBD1,CSAKDRVTGELFF,TGCAGTGCTAAGGACAGGGTCACCGGGGAGCTGTTTTTT
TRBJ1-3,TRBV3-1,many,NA,CASSPRQAGNTIYF,TGTGCCAGCAGCCCTCGCCAGGCTGGAAACACCATATATTTT
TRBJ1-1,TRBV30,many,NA,CAWRQGRNTEAFF,TGTGCCTGGAGACAGGGACGGAACACTGAAGCTTTCTTT
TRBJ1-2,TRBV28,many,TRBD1,CASSLRQGFAYGYTF,TGTGCCAGCAGTTTAAGACAGGGTTTCGCCTATGGCTACACCTTC
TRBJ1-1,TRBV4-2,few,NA,CASSRGGGEIEAFF,TGTGCCAGCAGCCGGGGGGGGGGGGAGATTGAAGCTTTCTTT
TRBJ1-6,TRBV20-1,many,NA,CSARDKGDNSPLHF,TGCAGTGCTAGAGATAAGGGCGATAATTCACCCCTCCACTTT
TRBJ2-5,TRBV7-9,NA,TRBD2,CASSFGTSGGGRTQYF,TGTGCCAGCAGCTTCGGGACTAGCGGGGGGGGTAGGACCCAGTACTTC
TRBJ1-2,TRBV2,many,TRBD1,CASSVTGDYGYTF,TGTGCCAGCAGTGTGACAGGGGACTATGGCTACACCTTC
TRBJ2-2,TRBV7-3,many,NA,CASSLTRENTGELFF,TGTGCCAGCAGCTTAACTCGGGAAAACACCGGGGAGCTGTTTTTT
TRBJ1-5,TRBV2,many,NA,CASTPTGISNQPQHF,TGTGCCAGCACCCCGACAGGAATTAGCAATCAGCCCCAGCATTTT
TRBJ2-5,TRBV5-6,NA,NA,CASSLAGSGINQETQYF,TGTGCCAGCAGCTTGGCGGGTTCCGGAATTAACCAAGAGACCCAGTACTTC
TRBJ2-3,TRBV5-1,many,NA,CASSLDGLGTDTQYF,TGCGCCAGCAGCTTGGATGGGCTCGGCACAGATACGCAGTATTTT
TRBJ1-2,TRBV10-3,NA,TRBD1,CAIRDRVDYGDTF,TGTGCCATCAGGGACAGGGTGGACTATGGCGACACCTTC
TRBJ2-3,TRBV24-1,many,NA,CATSDPGDSPTDTQYF,TGTGCCACCAGTGATCCCGGAGACAGCCCCACAGATACGCAGTATTTT
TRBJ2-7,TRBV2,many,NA,CAVGRVLTYEQYF,TGTGCCGTTGGCAGGGTCCTCACCTACGAGCAGTACTTC
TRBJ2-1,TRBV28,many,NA,CASSPRGGGSGYNEQFF,TGTGCCAGCAGCCCCCGCGGAGGGGGGTCCGGATACAATGAGCAGTTCTTC
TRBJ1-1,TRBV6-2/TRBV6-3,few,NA,CASSERGGQRRAFF,TGTGCCAGCAGTGAAAGGGGTGGCCAGAGGCGTGCTTTCTTT
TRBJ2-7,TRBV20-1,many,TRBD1,CSADGQGINEQYF,TGCAGTGCAGACGGACAGGGTATTAACGAGCAGTACTTC
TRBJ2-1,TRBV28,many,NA,CASSSDDAASYNEQFF,TGTGCCAGCAGTTCTGATGACGCTGCCAGCTACAATGAGCAGTTCTTC
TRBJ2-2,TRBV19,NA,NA,CASSGGPAGELFF,TGTGCCAGTAGCGGGGGGCCGGCCGGGGAGCTGTTTTTT
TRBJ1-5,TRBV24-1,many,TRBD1,CATSDSAGGSNQPQHF,TGTGCCACCAGTGATTCCGCAGGGGGTAGCAATCAGCCCCAGCATTTT
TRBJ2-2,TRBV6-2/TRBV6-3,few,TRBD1,CASSEEGQYTGELFF,TGTGCCAGCAGTGAAGAGGGACAGTACACCGGGGAGCTGTTTTTT
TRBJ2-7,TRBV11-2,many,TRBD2,CASRSGVEQYF,TGTGCCAGCAGAAGCGGGGTCGAGCAGTACTTC
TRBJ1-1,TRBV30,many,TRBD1,CAWSRDRVLNTEAFF,TGTGCCTGGAGTCGGGACAGGGTGCTAAACACTGAAGCTTTCTTT
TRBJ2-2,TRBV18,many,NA,CASSPPSVTGELFF,TGTGCCAGCTCACCACCGAGTGTCACCGGGGAGCTGTTTTTT
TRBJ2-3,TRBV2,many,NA,CASSSFRTLSTDTQYF,TGTGCCAGCAGTTCCTTTCGGACGTTGAGCACAGATACGCAGTATTTT
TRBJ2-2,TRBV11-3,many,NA,CASKGQTNTGELFF,TGTGCCAGCAAAGGACAGACGAACACCGGGGAGCTGTTTTTT
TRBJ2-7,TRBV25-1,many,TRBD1,CASSDDRVYEQYF,TGTGCCAGCAGTGACGACAGGGTCTACGAGCAGTACTTC
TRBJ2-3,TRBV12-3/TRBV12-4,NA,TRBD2,CASSLTSGSLGDTQYF,TGTGCCAGCAGTTTGACTAGCGGGAGTTTAGGAGATACGCAGTATTTT
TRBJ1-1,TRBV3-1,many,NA,CASSVTGYTEAFF,TGTGCCAGCAGCGTTACAGGGTACACTGAAGCTTTCTTT
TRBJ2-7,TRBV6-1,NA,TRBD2,CASSGVWGGGPYEQYF,TGTGCCAGCAGTGGAGTCTGGGGCGGGGGGCCCTACGAGCAGTACTTC
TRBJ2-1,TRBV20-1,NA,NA,CSARVVLTNEQFF,TGCAGTGCTAGAGTGGTCCTCACAAATGAGCAGTTCTTC
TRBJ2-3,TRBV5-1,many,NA,CASTLLAPGTDTQYF,TGCGCCAGCACCCTTCTAGCCCCCGGGACAGATACGCAGTATTTT
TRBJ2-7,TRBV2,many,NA,CASSLDKSEQYF,TGTGCCAGCAGCCTCGACAAATCCGAGCAGTACTTC
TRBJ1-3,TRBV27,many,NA,CASKQVDGNTIYF,TGTGCCAGCAAGCAGGTCGATGGAAACACCATATATTTT
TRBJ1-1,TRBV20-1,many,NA,CSARGRSAGGTEAFF,TGCAGTGCTAGAGGTAGATCAGCCGGGGGCACTGAAGCTTTCTTT
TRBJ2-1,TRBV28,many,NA,CASQYLAEQFF,TGTGCCAGCCAGTACCTTGCGGAGCAGTTCTTC
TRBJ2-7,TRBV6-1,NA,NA,CASRRDLGEYEQYF,TGTGCCAGCAGGAGAGATCTGGGGGAGTACGAGCAGTACTTC
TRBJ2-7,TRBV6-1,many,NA,CASREFGYEQYF,TGTGCCAGCAGGGAATTTGGGTACGAGCAGTACTTC
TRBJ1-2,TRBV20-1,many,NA,CSARDLGLGYTF,TGCAGTGCTAGAGATTTGGGGCTTGGCTACACCTTC
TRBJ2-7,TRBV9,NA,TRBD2,CASSVTSGGREQYF,TGTGCCAGCAGCGTGACTAGCGGGGGTCGGGAGCAGTACTTC
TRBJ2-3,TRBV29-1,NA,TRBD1,CSVEVTGTGGADTQYF,TGCAGCGTTGAAGTAACCGGGACAGGGGGGGCAGATACGCAGTATTTT
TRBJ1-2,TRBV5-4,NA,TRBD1,CASMATGGRGYTF,TGTGCCAGCATGGCCACAGGGGGCCGTGGCTACACCTTC
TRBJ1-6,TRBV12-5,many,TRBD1,CASGFGHDRDNSPLHF,TGTGCTAGTGGTTTTGGGCACGACAGGGATAATTCACCCCTCCACTTT
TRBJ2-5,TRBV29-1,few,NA,CSAGKQLETQYF,TGCAGCGCAGGAAAACAGTTGGAGACCCAGTACTTC